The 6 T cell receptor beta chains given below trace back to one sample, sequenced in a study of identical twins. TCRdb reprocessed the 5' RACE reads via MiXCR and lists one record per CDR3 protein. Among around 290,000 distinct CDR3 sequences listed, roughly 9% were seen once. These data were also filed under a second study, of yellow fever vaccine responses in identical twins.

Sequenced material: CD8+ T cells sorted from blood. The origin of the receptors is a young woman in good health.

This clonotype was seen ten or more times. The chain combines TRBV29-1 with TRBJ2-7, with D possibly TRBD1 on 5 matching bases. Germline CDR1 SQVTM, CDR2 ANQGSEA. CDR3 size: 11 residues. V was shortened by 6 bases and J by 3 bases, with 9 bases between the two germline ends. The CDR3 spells CSVVQDYEQYF. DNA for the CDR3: TGCAGCGTCGTACAGGACTACGAGCAGTACTTC.

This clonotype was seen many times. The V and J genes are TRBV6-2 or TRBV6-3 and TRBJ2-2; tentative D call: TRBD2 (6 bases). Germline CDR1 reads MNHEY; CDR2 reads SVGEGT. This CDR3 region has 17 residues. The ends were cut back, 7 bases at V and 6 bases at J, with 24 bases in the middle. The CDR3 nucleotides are TGTGCCAGCACCCCACCCGGCGATAGCGGTGGGGCCGGGGAGCTGTTTTTT. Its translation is CASTPPGDSGGAGELFF.

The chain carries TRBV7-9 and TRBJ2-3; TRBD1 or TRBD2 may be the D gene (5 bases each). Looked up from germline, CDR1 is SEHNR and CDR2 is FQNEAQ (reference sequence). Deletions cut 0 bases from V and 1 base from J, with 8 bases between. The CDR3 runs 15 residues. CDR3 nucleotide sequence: TGTGCCAGCAGCTTAGCGGGGGATGGCACAGATACGCAGTATTTT. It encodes CASSLAGDGTDTQYF.

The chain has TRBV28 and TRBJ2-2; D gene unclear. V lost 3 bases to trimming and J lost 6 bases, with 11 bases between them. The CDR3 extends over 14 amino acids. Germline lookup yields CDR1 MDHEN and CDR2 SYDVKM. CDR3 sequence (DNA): TGTGCCAGCAGTTTTGCCCCCGTCCCCGGGGAGCTGTTTTTT. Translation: CASSFAPVPGELFF.

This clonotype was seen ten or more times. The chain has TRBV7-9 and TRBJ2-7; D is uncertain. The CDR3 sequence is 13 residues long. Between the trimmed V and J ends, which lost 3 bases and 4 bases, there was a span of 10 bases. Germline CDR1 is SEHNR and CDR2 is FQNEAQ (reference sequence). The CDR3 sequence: CASSFAGAYEQYF. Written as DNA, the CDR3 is TGTGCCAGCAGCTTCGCTGGCGCTTACGAGCAGTACTTC.

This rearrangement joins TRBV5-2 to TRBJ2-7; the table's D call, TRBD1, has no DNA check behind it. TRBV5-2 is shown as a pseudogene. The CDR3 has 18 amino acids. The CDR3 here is CARSPGTGLVGGNGEQYF. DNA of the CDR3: TGTGCCCGCAGTCCAGGGACAGGGTTGGTAGGCGGGAACGGCGAGCAGTACTTC.